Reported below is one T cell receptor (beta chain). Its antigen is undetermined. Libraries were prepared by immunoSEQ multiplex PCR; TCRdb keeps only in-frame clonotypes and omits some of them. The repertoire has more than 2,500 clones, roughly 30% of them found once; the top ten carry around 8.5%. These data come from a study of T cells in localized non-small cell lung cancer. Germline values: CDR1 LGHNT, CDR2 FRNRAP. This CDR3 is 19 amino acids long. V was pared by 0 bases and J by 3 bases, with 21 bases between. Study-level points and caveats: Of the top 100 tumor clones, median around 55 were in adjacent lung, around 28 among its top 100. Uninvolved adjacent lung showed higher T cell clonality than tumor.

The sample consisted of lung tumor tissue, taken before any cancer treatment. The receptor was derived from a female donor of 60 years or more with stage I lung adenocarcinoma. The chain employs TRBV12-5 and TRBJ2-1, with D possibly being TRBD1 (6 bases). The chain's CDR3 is CASGLVSPNGQRNYNEQFF. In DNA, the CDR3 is TGTGCTAGTGGTTTGGTAAGCCCCAACGGACAGAGAAACTACAATGAGCAGTTCTTC. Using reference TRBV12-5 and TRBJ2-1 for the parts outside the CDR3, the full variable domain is DARVTQTPRHKVTEMGQEVTMRCQPILGHNTVFWYRQTMMQGLELLAYFRNRAPLDDSGMPKDRFSAEMPDATLATLKIQPSEPRDSAVYFCASGLVSPNGQRNYNEQFFGPGTRLTVL.